This entry describes one T cell receptor beta chain. The antigen remains undetermined. The data belong to a study of OX40 agonist ivuxolimab in advanced cancers. Study-wide background: Prior checkpoint blockade (anti-PD-1, anti-PD-L1 or anti-CTLA-4) was permitted; roughly 40% had it.

General study points: Researchers did not determine the expanded peripheral T cells' antigen specificity.

V lost 8 bases, J lost 5 bases, and 19 bases stayed unmatched. The germline V gene encodes CDR1 SQVTM and CDR2 ANQGSEA. CDR3 length equals 16 residues. Generated by immunoSEQ multiplex PCR, the TCRdb table keeps only in-frame clones and is missing some. Among more than 50,000 clones listed, over 80% were seen once. The chain recombines TRBV29-1 with TRBJ2-5; 8 bases line up with TRBD1. The sequence derives from an adult with an advanced solid tumor such as melanoma, head and neck, liver or kidney cancer. The sample here was CD4+ or CD8+ T cells sorted from blood, taken in a trial of the OX40 agonist ivuxolimab. CDR3 nucleotide sequence: TGCAGCCAATCAGGGGGCCCAGGAGGAGGTCTGGAGACCCAGTACTTC. This codes for CSQSGGPGGGLETQYF.